A selection of T cell receptor beta chains follows, all from one sample in a study of monozygotic twins with inflammatory bowel disease. Using the 5' RACE reads, TCRdb records one entry per CDR3 protein without DNA. The table lists around 450,000 distinct CDR3 sequences, with 2.4% in the top ten. The sample taken for sequencing was blood. These receptors all come from a human donor with ulcerative colitis or Crohn's disease, or a healthy co-twin of an affected twin (not recorded which). CDR3s include the opening cysteine and the closing phenylalanine or tryptophan.

J gene	V gene	CDR3 protein
TRBJ2-2	TRBV4-1	CASSQLSGTGYTGELFF
TRBJ1-6	TRBV6-5	CASSSWGNSPLHF
TRBJ1-6	TRBV6-1	CASRGVLGSYNSPLHF
TRBJ2-3	TRBV11-2	CASSLEVYPEDTQYF
TRBJ2-1	TRBV19	CASSMGSVRSYNEQFF
TRBJ2-1	TRBV28	CASSLWTQTYNEQFF
TRBJ1-2	TRBV27	CASRTSLFWGGYTF
TRBJ2-7	TRBV15	CATSRTTSGAYEQYF
TRBJ1-2	TRBV28	CASIFKGGYTF
TRBJ2-3	TRBV3-1	CASSPITGYTQYF
TRBJ2-7	TRBV29-1	CSVEVTSTRGSYEQYF
TRBJ2-1	TRBV6-1	CASRVASSYNEQFF
TRBJ1-2	TRBV4-1	CASSRTARDGYTF
TRBJ1-2	TRBV5-8	CASSLAGTGIYGYTF
TRBJ2-7	TRBV12-3/TRBV12-4	CASSSPGSTGVAYEQYF
TRBJ1-2	TRBV7-2	CASSLGLQGPGGYTF
TRBJ1-1	TRBV7-2	CASSFATRDEAFF
TRBJ2-1	TRBV7-2	CASSSSIRTRDNEQFF
TRBJ2-4	TRBV11-2	CASSLTGSWGDIQYF
TRBJ2-1	TRBV2	CASSVLAGAPAEQFF
TRBJ2-1	TRBV18	CASSLGQTIYNEQFF
TRBJ2-5	TRBV7-3	CASSLTGIVETQYF
TRBJ1-2	TRBV3-1	CASSQTGGYTF
TRBJ1-5	TRBV28	CASSLIRGLGQPQHF